The clone carrying this T cell receptor (beta chain) has only a few counts. The antigen is undetermined. The data were taken from a study of OX40 agonist ivuxolimab in advanced cancers. Study-wide findings and caveats: There was clonal expansion of CD4+ and CD8+ blood T cells by week 6 at 0.1 to 3.0 mg/kg. On average, CD8+ T cells showed a greater number of expanded clones than CD4+.

The CDR3 spans 13 residues. The V end lost 1 base, the J end lost 6 bases, and 10 bases lay between the germline ends. CDR1 SGDLS and CDR2 YYNGEE come from the germline V gene. The table came from immunoSEQ multiplex PCR; TCRdb's copy has only in-frame clones and leaves some out. Of about 37,000 clones listed, 60% to 80% are singletons. The V gene is TRBV9, the J gene TRBJ1-1; no clear D. This sequence was found in an adult with an advanced solid tumor such as melanoma, head and neck, liver or kidney cancer. The sequenced sample was CD4+ or CD8+ T cells sorted from blood, obtained in a trial of the OX40 agonist ivuxolimab. The CDR3 sequence is CASSVSGISEAFF. Here the CDR3 DNA reads TGTGCCAGCAGCGTATCCGGTATTTCTGAAGCTTTCTTT.